This is a list of T cell receptor beta chains from one sample in a study of blood T cell repertoires in COVID-19. Here immunoSEQ multiplex PCR was the method, and the copy in TCRdb shows in-frame clones only, minus some. The sample consists of 200,000 to 250,000 clones, approximately 80% of them appearing once. The specimen was peripheral blood. These receptors originate from a woman of 80 years or more with active or convalescent COVID-19. CDR3s include the opening cysteine and the closing phenylalanine or tryptophan. A D gene is named only where the DNA matches it firmly. Not all rows give a size; the values are once, few, many and, for expanded clones, a class.

J gene	clone size	V gene	D gene	CDR3 protein	CDR3 DNA
TRBJ2-3	NA	TRBV4-2	NA	CASSQGGAGIPTDTQYF	TGTGCCAGCAGCCAAGGGGGAGCGGGTATCCCCACAGATACGCAGTATTTT
TRBJ2-2	NA	TRBV5-1	TRBD2	CASRAAGATGELFF	TGCGCCAGCAGGGCAGCGGGGGCCACCGGGGAGCTGTTTTTT
TRBJ2-7	NA	TRBV4-1	NA	CASSQGGEPLTYEQYF	TGCGCCAGCAGCCAAGGTGGTGAGCCCCTAACCTACGAGCAGTACTTC
TRBJ2-7	NA	TRBV30	TRBD1	CACAPQGATSYEQYF	TGTGCCTGTGCCCCCCAGGGGGCTACATCCTACGAGCAGTACTTC
TRBJ2-1	NA	TRBV5-1	TRBD2	CASSPLGGGTHNEQFF	TGCGCCAGCAGCCCCCTGGGCGGGGGGACCCACAATGAGCAGTTCTTC
TRBJ2-2	NA	TRBV9	TRBD2	CASSVDGGARTGELFF	TGTGCCAGCAGCGTAGACGGGGGGGCCCGGACCGGGGAGCTGTTTTTT
TRBJ2-5	NA	TRBV14	NA	CASSQVVGEWETQYF	TGTGCCAGCAGCCAGGTTGTAGGAGAGTGGGAGACCCAGTACTTC
TRBJ2-3	once	TRBV5-1	TRBD2	CASSRGLAGETDTQYF	TGCGCCAGCAGCCGTGGACTAGCGGGAGAGACAGATACGCAGTATTTT
TRBJ2-1	NA	TRBV5-6	TRBD2	CASSLAFGLAGDNEQFF	TGTGCCAGCAGCTTGGCGTTTGGACTAGCGGGGGACAATGAGCAGTTCTTC
TRBJ1-6	few	TRBV27	TRBD1	CASSLIGQGRGSPLHF	TGTGCCAGCAGCCTAATCGGACAGGGGCGAGGCTCACCCCTCCACTTT
TRBJ2-3	NA	TRBV6-2/TRBV6-3	NA	CASSYGRDTQYF	TGTGCCAGCAGTTACGGGCGAGATACGCAGTATTTT
TRBJ1-1	NA	TRBV29-1	NA	CSVRSMNTEAFF	TGCAGCGTTAGAAGCATGAACACTGAAGCTTTCTTT
TRBJ1-4	NA	TRBV2	NA	CASSPRGPNEKLFF	TGTGCCAGCTCCCCCCGGGGTCCTAATGAAAAACTGTTTTTT
TRBJ2-5	NA	TRBV12-3/TRBV12-4	NA	CASSLGHLETQYF	TGTGCCAGCAGCTTAGGACACCTAGAGACCCAGTACTTC
TRBJ1-4	NA	TRBV28	TRBD1	CASSPDRGRNNEKLFF	TGTGCCAGCAGTCCGGACAGGGGGCGTAATAATGAAAAACTGTTTTTT
TRBJ1-5	few	TRBV5-3	NA	CARSLSQEKDQPQHF	TGTGCCAGAAGCTTGAGTCAGGAAAAGGATCAGCCCCAGCATTTT
TRBJ2-6	NA	TRBV27	NA	CASSFAGTGANVLTF	TGTGCCAGCAGTTTTGCGGGGACCGGGGCCAACGTCCTGACTTTC
TRBJ1-6	once	TRBV6-5	NA	CASSYFDSQGSPLHF	TGTGCCAGCAGTTACTTCGACTCCCAGGGTTCACCCCTCCACTTT
TRBJ1-2	once	TRBV6-4	TRBD1	CASSFMGRGRLGGYTF	TGTGCCAGCAGTTTCATGGGCAGGGGGAGGTTGGGCGGCTACACCTTC
TRBJ2-5	NA	TRBV18	NA	CASSPLATGETQYF	TGTGCCAGCTCACCACTAGCGACCGGGGAGACCCAGTACTTC
TRBJ2-3	NA	TRBV4-2	NA	CASSRSSYLAEGEDTQYF	TGTGCCAGCAGCCGCTCGTCCTATCTAGCGGAGGGGGAAGATACGCAGTATTTT
TRBJ2-3	NA	TRBV20-1	TRBD2	CSASPAGVSTDTQYF	TGCAGTGCTAGTCCGGCGGGAGTTAGCACAGATACGCAGTATTTT
TRBJ2-3	NA	TRBV25-1	NA	CASSESRGRTDTQYF	TGTGCCAGCAGTGAATCCAGGGGCAGGACAGATACGCAGTATTTT
TRBJ1-1	NA	TRBV5-4	NA	CASSLAGRGNTEAFF	TGTGCCAGCAGCTTGGCGGGGAGGGGGAACACTGAAGCTTTCTTT
TRBJ1-2	once	TRBV9	TRBD1	CASSAGTGALYGYTF	TGTGCCAGCAGCGCCGGGACAGGAGCACTCTATGGCTACACCTTC
TRBJ2-7	NA	TRBV5-1	TRBD1	CASSLEGATYEQYF	TGCGCCAGCAGCTTGGAGGGGGCGACCTACGAGCAGTACTTC
TRBJ2-7	once	TRBV28	TRBD2	CASRSVAGAAGSYEQYF	TGTGCCAGCAGATCCGTAGCGGGGGCAGCCGGGTCCTACGAGCAGTACTTC
TRBJ2-1	NA	TRBV5-1	TRBD2	CASSLLAGSSYNEQFF	TGCGCCAGCAGCCTTTTAGCGGGGAGCTCCTACAATGAGCAGTTCTTC
TRBJ1-1	NA	TRBV7-9	TRBD1	CASSLYRGRNTEAFF	TGTGCCAGCAGCCTATACAGGGGGCGGAACACTGAAGCTTTCTTT
TRBJ1-1	NA	TRBV5-1	NA	CASNNLGNTEAFF	TGCGCCAGCAATAACCTGGGCAACACTGAAGCTTTCTTT
TRBJ1-5	NA	TRBV6-5	NA	CASSRQYSNQPQHF	TGTGCCAGCAGCAGACAGTATAGCAATCAGCCCCAGCATTTT
TRBJ1-4	NA	TRBV3-1/TRBV3-2	TRBD1	CASSPRGVLRDEKLFF	TGTGCCAGCAGCCCCAGGGGGGTCCTGAGGGATGAAAAACTGTTTTTT
TRBJ1-5	NA	TRBV5-5	NA	CASSLDWTQPQHF	TGTGCCAGCAGCTTGGATTGGACACAGCCCCAGCATTTT
TRBJ2-2	few	TRBV7-6	NA	CASSPTTGATGELFF	TGTGCCAGCAGCCCTACTACAGGAGCCACCGGGGAGCTGTTTTTT
TRBJ2-6	NA	TRBV7-9	TRBD1	CASSPRGQGTGANVLTF	TGTGCCAGCAGCCCCCGAGGACAGGGAACTGGGGCCAACGTCCTGACTTTC
TRBJ2-5	NA	TRBV14	NA	CASSQFTGYQETQYF	TGTGCCAGCAGCCAATTTACCGGGTACCAAGAGACCCAGTACTTC
TRBJ2-2	NA	TRBV24-1	TRBD1	CATSDPRQGNTGELFF	TGTGCCACCAGTGACCCCCGACAGGGGAACACCGGGGAGCTGTTTTTT
TRBJ2-3	NA	TRBV14	TRBD2	CASSQEGGGALDTQYF	TGTGCCAGCAGCCAAGAGGGCGGGGGGGCCTTAGATACGCAGTATTTT